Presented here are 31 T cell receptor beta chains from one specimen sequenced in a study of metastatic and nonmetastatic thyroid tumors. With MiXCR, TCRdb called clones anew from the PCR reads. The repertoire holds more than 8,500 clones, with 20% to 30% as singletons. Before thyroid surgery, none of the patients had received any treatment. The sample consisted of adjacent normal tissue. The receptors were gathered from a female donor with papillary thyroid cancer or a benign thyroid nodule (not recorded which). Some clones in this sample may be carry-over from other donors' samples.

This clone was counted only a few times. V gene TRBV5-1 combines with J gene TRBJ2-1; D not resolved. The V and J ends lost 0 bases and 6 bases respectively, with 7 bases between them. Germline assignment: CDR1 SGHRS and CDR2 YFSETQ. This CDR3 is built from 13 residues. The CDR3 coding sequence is TGCGCCAGCAGCTTGGCCCCCTCCAATGAGCAGTTCTTC. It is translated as CASSLAPSNEQFF.

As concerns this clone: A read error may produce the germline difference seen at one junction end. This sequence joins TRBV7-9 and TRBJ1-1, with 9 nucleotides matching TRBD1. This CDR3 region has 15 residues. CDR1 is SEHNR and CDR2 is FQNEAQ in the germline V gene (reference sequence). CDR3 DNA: TGTGCCAGCAGGACCGTACAGGGGGCCTACACTGAAGATTTATTT. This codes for CASRTVQGAYTEDLF.

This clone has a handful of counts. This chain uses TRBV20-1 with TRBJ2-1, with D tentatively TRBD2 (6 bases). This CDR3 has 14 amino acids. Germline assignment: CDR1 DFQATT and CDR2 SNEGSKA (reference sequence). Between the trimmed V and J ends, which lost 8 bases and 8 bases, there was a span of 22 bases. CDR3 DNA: TGCAGTTCAGACACGGGACTGGGGCGGGATGAGCAGTTCTTC. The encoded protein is CSSDTGLGRDEQFF.

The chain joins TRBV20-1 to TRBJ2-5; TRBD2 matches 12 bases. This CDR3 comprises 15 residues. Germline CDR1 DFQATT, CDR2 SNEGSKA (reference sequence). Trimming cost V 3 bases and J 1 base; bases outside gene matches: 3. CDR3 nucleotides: TGCAGTGCTAGCCCGACTAGCGGGAGCCAAGAGACCCAGTACTTC. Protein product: CSASPTSGSQETQYF.

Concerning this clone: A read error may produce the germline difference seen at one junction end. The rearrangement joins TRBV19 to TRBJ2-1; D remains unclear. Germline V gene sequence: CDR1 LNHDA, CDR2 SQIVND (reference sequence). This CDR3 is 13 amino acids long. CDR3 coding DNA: TGTGTCAGTATTAGTCTCTCCTACAATGAGCAGCTCTTC. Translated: CVSISLSYNEQLF.

This CDR3 is CASSDRDRPYGYTF. The CDR3, as DNA: TGTGCCAGCAGCGACCGGGACAGGCCCTATGGCTACACCTTC. V usage is TRBV28 and J usage is TRBJ1-2; 8 bases agree with TRBD1. This CDR3 has 14 residues. V lost 6 bases and J lost 4; bases outside the gene matches: 7. Germline V gene data show CDR1 as MDHEN and CDR2 as SYDVKM.

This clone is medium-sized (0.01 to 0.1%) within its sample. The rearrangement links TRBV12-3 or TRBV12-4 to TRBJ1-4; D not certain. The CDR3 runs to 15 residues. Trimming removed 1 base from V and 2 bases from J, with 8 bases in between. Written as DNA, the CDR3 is TGTGCCAGCAGTTTAGGCGGGAGGACTAATGAAAAACTGTTTTTT. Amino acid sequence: CASSLGGRTNEKLFF.

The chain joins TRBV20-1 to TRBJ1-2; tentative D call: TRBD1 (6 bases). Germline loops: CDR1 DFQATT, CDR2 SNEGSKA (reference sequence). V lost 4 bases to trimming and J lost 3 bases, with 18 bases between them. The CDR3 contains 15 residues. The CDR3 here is CSAISQGGMDYGYTF. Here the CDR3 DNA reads TGCAGTGCTATCTCACAGGGAGGAATGGACTATGGCTACACCTTC.

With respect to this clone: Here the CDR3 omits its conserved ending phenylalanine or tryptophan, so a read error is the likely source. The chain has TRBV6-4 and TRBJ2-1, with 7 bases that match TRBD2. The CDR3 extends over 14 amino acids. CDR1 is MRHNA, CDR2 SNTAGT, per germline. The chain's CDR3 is CASSPAGEIDDQFS. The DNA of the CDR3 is TGTGCCAGCAGCCCGGCGGGAGAGATCGATGATCAGTTCTCC.

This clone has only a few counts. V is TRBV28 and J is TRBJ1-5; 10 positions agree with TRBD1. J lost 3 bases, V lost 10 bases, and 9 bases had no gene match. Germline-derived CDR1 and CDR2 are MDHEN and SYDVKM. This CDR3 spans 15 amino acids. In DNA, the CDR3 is TGTGCCACCCGATTGGGACAGGGGTTCAATCAGCCCCAGCATTTT. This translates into CATRLGQGFNQPQHF.

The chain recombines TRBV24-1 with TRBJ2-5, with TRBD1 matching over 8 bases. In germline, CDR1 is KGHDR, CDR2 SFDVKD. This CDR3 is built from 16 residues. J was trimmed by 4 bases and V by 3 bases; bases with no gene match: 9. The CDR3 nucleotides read TGTGCCACCAGTGATGGCGGGGCCAGGGGGCTAGAGACCCAGTACTTC. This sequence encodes CATSDGGARGLETQYF.

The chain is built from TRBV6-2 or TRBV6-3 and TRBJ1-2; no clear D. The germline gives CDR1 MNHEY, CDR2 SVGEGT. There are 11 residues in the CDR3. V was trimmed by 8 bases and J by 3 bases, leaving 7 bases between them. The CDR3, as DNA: TGTGCCAGCCGTTCGGACTATGGCTACACCTTC. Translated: CASRSDYGYTF.

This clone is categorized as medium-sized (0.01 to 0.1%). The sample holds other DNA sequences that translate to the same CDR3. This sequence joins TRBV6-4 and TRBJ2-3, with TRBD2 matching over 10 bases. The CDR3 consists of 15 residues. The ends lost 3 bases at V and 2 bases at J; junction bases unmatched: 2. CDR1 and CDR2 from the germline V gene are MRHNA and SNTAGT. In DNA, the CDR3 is TGTGCCAGCAGTGAAACTAGCGGGGCCACAGATACGCAGTATTTT. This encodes CASSETSGATDTQYF.

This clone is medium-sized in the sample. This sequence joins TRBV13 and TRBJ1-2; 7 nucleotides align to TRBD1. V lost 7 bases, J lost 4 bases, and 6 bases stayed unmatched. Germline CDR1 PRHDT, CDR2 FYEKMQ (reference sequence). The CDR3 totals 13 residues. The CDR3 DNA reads TGTGCCAGCACCGTGGACAGGTCCTATGGCTACACCTTC. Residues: CASTVDRSYGYTF.

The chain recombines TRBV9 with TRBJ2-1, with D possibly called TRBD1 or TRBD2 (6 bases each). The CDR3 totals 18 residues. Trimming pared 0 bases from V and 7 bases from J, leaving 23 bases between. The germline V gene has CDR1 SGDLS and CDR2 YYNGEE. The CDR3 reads CASSVDSRQADGGNEQFF. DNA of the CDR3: TGTGCCAGCAGCGTAGATTCCCGACAGGCGGATGGGGGGAATGAGCAGTTCTTC.

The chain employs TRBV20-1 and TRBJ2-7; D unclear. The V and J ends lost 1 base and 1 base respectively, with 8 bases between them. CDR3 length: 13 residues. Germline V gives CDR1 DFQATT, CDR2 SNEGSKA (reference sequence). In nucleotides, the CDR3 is TGCAGTGCTAGAGTCCACAAGTCCTACGAGCAGTACTTC. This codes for CSARVHKSYEQYF.

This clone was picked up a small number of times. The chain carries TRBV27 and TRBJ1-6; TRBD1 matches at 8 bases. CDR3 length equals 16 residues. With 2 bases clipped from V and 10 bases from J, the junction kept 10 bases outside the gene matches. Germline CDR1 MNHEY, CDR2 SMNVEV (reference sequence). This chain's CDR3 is CASSLSRDRWRSPLHF. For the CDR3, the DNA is TGTGCCAGCAGTTTAAGCCGGGACAGGTGGCGATCACCCCTCCACTTT.

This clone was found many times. CDR3 in amino acids: CASSKAGENEKLFF. CDR3 bases: TGTGCCAGTAGTAAGGCAGGGGAGAATGAAAAACTGTTTTTT. This sequence joins TRBV19 and TRBJ1-4; the D gene is possibly TRBD1 (6 bases). Trimming shortened V by 4 bases and J by 5 bases, and 11 bases separated the two germline ends. Germline V CDR1 and CDR2: LNHDA, SQIVND (reference sequence). The CDR3 loop spans 14 amino acids.

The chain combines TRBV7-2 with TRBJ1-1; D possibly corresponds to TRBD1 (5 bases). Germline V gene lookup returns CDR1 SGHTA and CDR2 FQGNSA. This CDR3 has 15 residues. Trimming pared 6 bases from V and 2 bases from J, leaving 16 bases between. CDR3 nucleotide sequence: TGTGCCAGCAGTTCCTTGCTGGGACTAAACACTGAAGCTTTCTTT. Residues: CASSSLLGLNTEAFF.

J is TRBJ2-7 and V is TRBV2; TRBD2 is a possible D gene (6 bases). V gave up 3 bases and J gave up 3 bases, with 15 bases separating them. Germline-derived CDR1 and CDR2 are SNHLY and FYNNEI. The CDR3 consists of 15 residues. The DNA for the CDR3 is TGTGCCAGCAGTGAGGGGGTGGGGGGAGGCTACGAGCAGTACTTC. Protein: CASSEGVGGGYEQYF. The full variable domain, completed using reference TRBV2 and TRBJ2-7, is EPEVTQTPSHQVTQMGQEVILRCVPISNHLYFYWYRQILGQKVEFLVSFYNNEISEKSEIFDDQFSVERPDGSNFTLKIRSTKLEDSAMYFCASSEGVGGGYEQYFGPGTRLTVT.

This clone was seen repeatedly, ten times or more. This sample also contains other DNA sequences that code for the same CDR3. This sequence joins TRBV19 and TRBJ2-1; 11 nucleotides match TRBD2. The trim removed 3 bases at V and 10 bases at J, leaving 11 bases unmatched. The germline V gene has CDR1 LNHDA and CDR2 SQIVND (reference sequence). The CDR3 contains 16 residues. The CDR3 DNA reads TGTGCCAGTAGTATCGGGACTAGCGGCTACCTACGAGAGCAGTTCTTC. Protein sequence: CASSIGTSGYLREQFF.

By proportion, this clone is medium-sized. The CDR3 is CAISESTGGAAKETQYF. The CDR3 nucleotides are TGTGCCATCAGTGAGTCGACGGGGGGAGCAGCGAAAGAGACCCAGTACTTC. The chain employs TRBV10-3 and TRBJ2-5; 7 nucleotides align to TRBD2. Germline V gene data show CDR1 as ENHRY and CDR2 as SYGVKD. The CDR3 has 17 amino acids. After removal of 0 bases from V and 3 bases from J, the junction contained 10 bases not matched to a gene.

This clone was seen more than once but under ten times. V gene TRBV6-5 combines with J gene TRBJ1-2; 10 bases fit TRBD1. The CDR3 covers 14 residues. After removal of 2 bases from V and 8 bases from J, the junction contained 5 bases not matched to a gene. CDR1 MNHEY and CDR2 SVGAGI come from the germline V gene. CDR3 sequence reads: CASSYTGTGVGYTF. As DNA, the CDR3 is TGTGCCAGCAGTTACACGGGGACAGGGGTCGGCTACACCTTC.

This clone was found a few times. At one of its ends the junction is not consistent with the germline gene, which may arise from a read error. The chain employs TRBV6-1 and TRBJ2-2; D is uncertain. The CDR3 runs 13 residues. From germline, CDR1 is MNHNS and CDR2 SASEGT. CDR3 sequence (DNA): TGTGCCTGGGGATCCGCGAACATCGGGGAGCTGTTTTTT. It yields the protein CAWGSANIGELFF.

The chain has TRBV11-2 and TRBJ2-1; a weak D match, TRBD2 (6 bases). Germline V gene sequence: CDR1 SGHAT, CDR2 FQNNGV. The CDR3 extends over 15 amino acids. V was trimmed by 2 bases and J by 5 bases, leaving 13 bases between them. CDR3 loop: CASSLPLASNNEQFF. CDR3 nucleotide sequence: TGTGCCAGCAGCTTACCTCTAGCGTCTAACAATGAGCAGTTCTTC.

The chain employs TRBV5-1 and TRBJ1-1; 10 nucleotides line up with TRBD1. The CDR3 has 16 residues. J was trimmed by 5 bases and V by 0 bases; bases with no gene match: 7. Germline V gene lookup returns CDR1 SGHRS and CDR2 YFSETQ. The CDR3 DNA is TGCGCCAGCAGCTTGGCGGTTAGGGACAGGGGAACTGAAGCTTTCTTT. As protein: CASSLAVRDRGTEAFF.

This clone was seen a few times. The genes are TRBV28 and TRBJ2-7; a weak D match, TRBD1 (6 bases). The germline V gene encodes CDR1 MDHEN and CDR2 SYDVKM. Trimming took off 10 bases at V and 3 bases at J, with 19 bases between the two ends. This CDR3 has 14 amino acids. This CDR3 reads CATLTDRYNYEQYF. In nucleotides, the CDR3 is TGTGCCACCTTGACGGACAGATATAACTACGAGCAGTACTTC.

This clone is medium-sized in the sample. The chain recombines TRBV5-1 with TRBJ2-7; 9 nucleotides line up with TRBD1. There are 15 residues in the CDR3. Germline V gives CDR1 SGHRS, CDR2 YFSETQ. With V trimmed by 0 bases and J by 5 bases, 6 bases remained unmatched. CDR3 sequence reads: CASSLVTGQGHEQYF. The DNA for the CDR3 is TGCGCCAGCAGCTTGGTTACGGGACAGGGACACGAGCAGTACTTC.

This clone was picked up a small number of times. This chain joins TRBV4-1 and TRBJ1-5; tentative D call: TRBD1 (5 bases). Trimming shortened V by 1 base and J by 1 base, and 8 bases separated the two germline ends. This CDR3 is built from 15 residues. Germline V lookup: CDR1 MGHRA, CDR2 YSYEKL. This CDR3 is CASSQVPGSNQPQHF. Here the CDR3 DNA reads TGCGCCAGCAGCCAAGTCCCAGGGAGCAATCAGCCCCAGCATTTT.

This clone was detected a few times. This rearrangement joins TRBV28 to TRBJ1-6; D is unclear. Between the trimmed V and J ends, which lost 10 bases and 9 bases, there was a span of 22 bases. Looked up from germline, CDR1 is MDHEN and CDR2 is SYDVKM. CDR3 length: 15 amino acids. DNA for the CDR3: TGTGCCATCAATTCCAGTCGGGCACGGGGTTCACCCCTCCACTTT. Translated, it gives CAINSSRARGSPLHF.

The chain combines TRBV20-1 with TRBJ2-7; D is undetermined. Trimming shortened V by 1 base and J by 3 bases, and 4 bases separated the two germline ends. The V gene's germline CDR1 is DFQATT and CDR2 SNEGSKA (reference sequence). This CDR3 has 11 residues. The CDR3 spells CSARGHYEQYF. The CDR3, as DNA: TGCAGTGCTAGAGGACACTACGAGCAGTACTTC.